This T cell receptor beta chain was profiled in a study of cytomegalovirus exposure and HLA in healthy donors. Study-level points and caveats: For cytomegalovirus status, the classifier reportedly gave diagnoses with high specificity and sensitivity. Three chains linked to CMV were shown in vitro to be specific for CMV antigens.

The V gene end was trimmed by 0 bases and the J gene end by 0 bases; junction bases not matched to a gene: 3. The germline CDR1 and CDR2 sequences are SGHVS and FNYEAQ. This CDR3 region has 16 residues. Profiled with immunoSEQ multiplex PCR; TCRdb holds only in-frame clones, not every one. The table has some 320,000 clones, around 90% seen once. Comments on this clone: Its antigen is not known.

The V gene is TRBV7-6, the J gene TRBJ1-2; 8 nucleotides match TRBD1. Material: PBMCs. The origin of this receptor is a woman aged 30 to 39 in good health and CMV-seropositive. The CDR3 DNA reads TGTGCCAGCAGCTTAGCCGGACAGGGAACTAACTATGGCTACACCTTC. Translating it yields CASSLAGQGTNYGYTF.